This T cell receptor (beta chain) was retrieved from a study of T cell repertoires in cytomegalovirus infection. About the research overall: CMV infection plus the matching HLA type was flagged by public TCR beta signatures.

This clonotype has a count of ten or more. As yet, its antigen is unknown. TCRdb itself ran the reads through MiXCR, one entry per CDR3 protein. The data contain 210,000 or so distinct CDR3 sequences, roughly 6.5% of them singletons. The study's findings and limits: Cumulative frequency of public TCR beta families picked out carriers of CMV plus the relevant HLA. Across the ex vivo response, the dominant clonotypes were HLA-C-restricted CMV-specific TCR beta clonotypes.

The germline CDR1 and CDR2 sequences are MGHRA and YSYEKL. V was trimmed by 4 bases and J by 0 bases, leaving 12 bases between them. This CDR3 comprises 15 residues. This sequence joins TRBV4-1 and TRBJ1-1; D remains ambiguous. The TCR was taken from a human donor in good health (CMV status not recorded). Some clones in this sample may be carry-over from other donors' samples. The specimen sequenced was PBMCs. The DNA for the CDR3 is TGCGCCAGCAGCCCCGCGTTAGAAGTGAACACTGAAGCTTTCTTT. Translation gives CASSPALEVNTEAFF.